This is a list of T cell receptor beta chains from one sample in a study of CD8 T cells in Susac syndrome. Each CDR3 protein is one row after TCRdb ran MiXCR on the immunoSEQ multiplex PCR reads. Here the sample spans 250,000 or so distinct CDR3 sequences, around 93% being singletons. Sequencing was performed on CD4+ T cells from PBMCs. All receptors come from a human donor with multiple sclerosis. Both conserved end residues are part of each CDR3. Fields, in order: clone size, D gene, J gene, V gene, CDR3 protein, CDR3 DNA. D genes are given only for firm matches. Rows give clone size only sometimes, using once, few, many, or a class for an expanded clone.

once | NA | TRBJ2-2 | TRBV12-3/TRBV12-4 | CASSLVGPPNAGELFF | TGTGCCAGCAGTTTGGTAGGGCCCCCCAACGCCGGGGAGCTGTTTTTT
NA | NA | TRBJ1-1 | TRBV20-1 | CSARTNEAFF | TGCAGTGCTAGGACGAATGAAGCTTTCTTT
NA | NA | TRBJ1-4 | TRBV27 | CASSFSGGGNEKLFF | TGTGCCAGCAGTTTTTCGGGGGGCGGTAATGAAAAACTGTTTTTT
NA | NA | TRBJ2-1 | TRBV29-1 | CSVERTPGVNEQFF | TGCAGCGTTGAGCGGACCCCTGGGGTCAATGAGCAGTTCTTC
NA | TRBD1 | TRBJ1-1 | TRBV2 | CASSEAPGRQGVNTEAFF | TGTGCCAGCAGTGAAGCGCCTGGACGACAGGGAGTGAACACTGAAGCTTTCTTT
NA | TRBD1 | TRBJ1-4 | TRBV6-1 | CASSRLFGTVTEKLFF | TGTGCCAGCAGCCGGTTATTCGGGACAGTAACTGAAAAACTGTTTTTT
once | TRBD1 | TRBJ2-7 | TRBV7-9 | CASSLVQGDTYEQYF | TGTGCCAGCAGCTTAGTACAGGGGGACACCTACGAGCAGTACTTC
NA | NA | TRBJ2-4 | TRBV11-2 | CASSLQGFQNIQYF | TGTGCCAGCAGCCTTCAGGGTTTTCAAAACATTCAGTACTTC
once | NA | TRBJ1-4 | TRBV20-1 | CSAPAAQGKGEKLFF | TGCAGTGCCCCGGCCGCCCAGGGGAAGGGAGAAAAACTGTTTTTT
NA | TRBD2 | TRBJ2-5 | TRBV29-1 | CSVRRGGGLAGETQYF | TGCAGCGTCCGGAGGGGAGGTGGACTAGCTGGAGAGACCCAGTACTTC
NA | NA | TRBJ1-3 | TRBV5-6 | CASSLNQTGIRGNTIYF | TGTGCCAGCAGCTTGAATCAAACAGGGATACGCGGAAACACCATATATTTT
NA | TRBD1 | TRBJ1-2 | TRBV20-1 | CSARDKGQGHLGGYTF | TGCAGTGCTAGAGATAAAGGACAGGGGCATCTTGGTGGCTACACCTTC
NA | NA | TRBJ2-4 | TRBV6-5 | CASTAAGTPLRIQYF | TGTGCCAGCACCGCGGCCGGGACACCCTTGCGGATTCAGTACTTC
NA | NA | TRBJ2-3 | TRBV20-1 | CSARDGGRGHPILTDTQYF | TGCAGTGCTAGAGATGGGGGGCGGGGTCATCCGATTCTCACAGATACGCAGTATTTT
NA | TRBD1 | TRBJ1-2 | TRBV7-2 | CASSRPGQGKGYTF | TGTGCCAGCAGCAGGCCGGGACAGGGGAAAGGCTACACCTTC
NA | NA | TRBJ1-3 | TRBV6-5 | CASSSGRNSGNTIYF | TGTGCCAGCAGTTCAGGACGCAACTCTGGAAACACCATATATTTT
once | TRBD2 | TRBJ2-2 | TRBV9 | CASSVVGGPGGTGELFF | TGTGCCAGCAGCGTAGTCGGGGGTCCGGGGGGCACCGGGGAGCTGTTTTTT
NA | TRBD1 | TRBJ2-7 | TRBV29-1 | CSVVTGSHEQYF | TGCAGCGTCGTGACAGGGTCCCACGAGCAGTACTTC
NA | TRBD2 | TRBJ2-1 | TRBV2 | CASSERRFSTSGANEQFF | TGTGCCAGCAGTGAAAGGAGGTTTAGTACTAGCGGGGCCAATGAGCAGTTCTTC
NA | TRBD1 | TRBJ1-5 | TRBV29-1 | CSVGGQGIGQPQHF | TGCAGCGTTGGGGGACAGGGGATCGGGCAGCCCCAGCATTTT
once | TRBD1 | TRBJ2-3 | TRBV4-1 | CASSQPGQGEEYTQYF | TGCGCCAGCAGCCAGCCTGGACAGGGAGAGGAATATACGCAGTATTTT
once | NA | TRBJ2-7 | TRBV29-1 | CSVEGGGGYEQYF | TGCAGCGTTGAGGGAGGAGGGGGGTACGAGCAGTACTTC
NA | NA | TRBJ1-2 | TRBV25-1 | CASSGPGFSSGYTF | TGTGCCAGCAGTGGACCGGGATTCTCGAGTGGCTACACCTTC
NA | NA | TRBJ2-7 | TRBV20-1 | CSANPVPPYEQYF | TGCAGTGCTAACCCCGTCCCTCCCTACGAGCAGTACTTC
NA | NA | TRBJ1-6 | TRBV5-1 | CASSLESRGGSPLHF | TGCGCCAGCAGCTTGGAGAGCAGGGGCGGTTCACCCCTCCACTTT
NA | TRBD1 | TRBJ1-2 | TRBV30 | CAWSFTPDRAGYTF | TGTGCCTGGAGTTTCACCCCAGACAGGGCTGGCTACACCTTC
NA | NA | TRBJ1-2 | TRBV4-1 | CASSQEKDGYTF | TGCGCCAGCAGCCAAGAGAAGGATGGCTACACCTTC
NA | NA | TRBJ1-4 | TRBV18 | CASSPDSGTRGEKLFF | TGTGCCAGCTCACCGGACTCCGGGACCCGGGGGGAAAAACTGTTTTTT
NA | NA | TRBJ1-1 | TRBV20-1 | CSASPWGNTEAFF | TGCAGTGCTAGTCCCTGGGGGAACACTGAAGCTTTCTTT
NA | NA | TRBJ2-2 | TRBV27 | CASSPQFARSNTGELFF | TGTGCCAGCAGTCCCCAATTTGCGCGGAGCAACACCGGGGAGCTGTTTTTT
NA | NA | TRBJ2-6 | TRBV7-2 | CASSLGASGANVLTF | TGTGCCAGCAGCTTAGGGGCCTCTGGGGCCAACGTCCTGACTTTC
NA | NA | TRBJ1-1 | TRBV28 | CASSSQPLGEAFF | TGTGCCAGCAGTTCCCAACCCCTAGGTGAAGCTTTCTTT
NA | NA | TRBJ2-5 | TRBV18 | CASSPKGSSKETQYF | TGTGCCAGCTCACCAAAAGGCTCCAGCAAGGAGACCCAGTACTTC
NA | NA | TRBJ2-7 | TRBV12-3/TRBV12-4 | CASSRDSQQYF | TGTGCCAGCAGTCGTGACAGCCAACAGTACTTC
NA | TRBD1 | TRBJ2-7 | TRBV7-9 | CASNQQTGFGYEQYF | TGTGCCAGCAACCAACAGACAGGGTTCGGCTACGAGCAGTACTTC
once | NA | TRBJ1-1 | TRBV20-1 | CSARAPPTMNTEAFF | TGCAGTGCTAGGGCCCCACCGACTATGAACACTGAAGCTTTCTTT
NA | NA | TRBJ1-3 | TRBV6-6 | CASSSYSGGNTIYF | TGTGCCAGCAGTTCATACAGCGGGGGAAACACCATATATTTT
NA | NA | TRBJ1-4 | TRBV7-9 | CASSLGLTGGEKLFF | TGTGCCAGCAGCTTAGGATTGACAGGCGGTGAAAAACTGTTTTTT
NA | TRBD1 | TRBJ2-3 | TRBV4-1 | CASSQIIPRDRDTDTQYF | TGCGCCAGCAGCCAGATCATACCCCGGGACAGAGACACAGATACGCAGTATTTT
NA | NA | TRBJ2-1 | TRBV10-3 | CAISGRSYNEQFF | TGTGCCATCAGCGGCCGCAGCTACAATGAGCAGTTCTTC
NA | TRBD1 | TRBJ1-2 | TRBV6-6 | CASSYSPTGENYGYTF | TGTGCCAGCAGTTACTCGCCTACAGGGGAGAACTATGGCTACACCTTC
NA | NA | TRBJ2-6 | TRBV30 | CAWSVRTVGANVLTF | TGTGCCTGGAGTGTAAGAACGGTTGGGGCCAACGTCCTGACTTTC
NA | NA | TRBJ1-1 | TRBV6-6 | CASSLFGTNTEAFF | TGTGCCAGCAGTCTTTTCGGGACCAACACTGAAGCTTTCTTT
NA | NA | TRBJ2-5 | TRBV14 | CASSQVGWGRETQYF | TGTGCCAGCAGCCAAGTGGGTTGGGGGAGAGAGACCCAGTACTTC
NA | TRBD2 | TRBJ2-1 | TRBV12-3/TRBV12-4 | CASSGGLAGEQFF | TGTGCCAGCAGTGGGGGTTTAGCGGGAGAGCAGTTCTTC
NA | NA | TRBJ1-2 | TRBV27 | CASSSRVVDYGYTF | TGTGCCAGCAGTTCCCGCGTAGTGGATTATGGCTACACCTTC
NA | TRBD1 | TRBJ1-2 | TRBV18 | CASSPVPARGLVGYGYTF | TGTGCCAGCTCACCGGTTCCAGCCAGGGGGCTCGTTGGCTATGGCTACACCTTC
NA | NA | TRBJ1-1 | TRBV4-1 | CASSQGRGLGYTEAFF | TGCGCCAGCAGCCAAGGGCGGGGGCTGGGGTACACTGAAGCTTTCTTT
NA | TRBD1 | TRBJ1-4 | TRBV9 | CASSGGQDINEKLFF | TGTGCCAGCAGCGGGGGACAGGACATAAATGAAAAACTGTTTTTT
NA | NA | TRBJ2-1 | TRBV9 | CASSVAPQRRLHEQFF | TGTGCCAGCAGCGTAGCTCCCCAGCGGAGGCTGCATGAGCAGTTCTTC
NA | TRBD1 | TRBJ2-5 | TRBV24-1 | CATSDHMSQGYETQYF | TGTGCCACCAGTGATCACATGTCACAGGGGTATGAGACCCAGTACTTC
few | TRBD2 | TRBJ2-3 | TRBV7-2 | CASSFGAGGSTDTQYF | TGTGCCAGCAGTTTCGGGGCGGGAGGAAGCACAGATACGCAGTATTTT